The source of this T cell receptor beta chain is a study of CD4 T cells in relation to SARS-CoV-2 and coronaviruses. Across the study: PBMCs were cultured with antigen for around nine days before TCR beta sequencing.

The method was immunoSEQ multiplex PCR; TCRdb's version includes in-frame clones alone and lacks a portion of them. The data contain more than 25,000 clones, roughly 71% of them singletons. As for this clone: Its cognate antigen is unknown.

Germline V gives CDR1 SGHTA, CDR2 FQGNSA. With 5 bases removed from V and 2 bases from J, the gap between germline ends came to 12 bases. CDR3 length: 14 amino acids. Broader study findings: Pre-pandemic and post-infection samples never came from the same donor.

Before the COVID-19 pandemic, during about 2011-2019, CD4+ T cells were taken from unexposed donors. CD4+ T cells were isolated from the cells after more than nine days of culture. Testing used SARS-CoV-2 S/N and four cold-coronavirus spikes on unexposed-donor CD4+ T cells, cells permitting. PBMCs were plated at around 2 million per well in IL-2-containing medium. This sequence originates from a human donor in good health. This chain links TRBV7-2 with TRBJ1-2; tentatively, D is TRBD1 (5 bases). Sequencing was done on a sample of CD4+ T cells from PBMCs, cultured in vitro. The DNA of the CDR3 is TGTGCCAGCAGCCTCCTCAGGGAGAACTATGGCTACACCTTC. Protein: CASSLLRENYGYTF.